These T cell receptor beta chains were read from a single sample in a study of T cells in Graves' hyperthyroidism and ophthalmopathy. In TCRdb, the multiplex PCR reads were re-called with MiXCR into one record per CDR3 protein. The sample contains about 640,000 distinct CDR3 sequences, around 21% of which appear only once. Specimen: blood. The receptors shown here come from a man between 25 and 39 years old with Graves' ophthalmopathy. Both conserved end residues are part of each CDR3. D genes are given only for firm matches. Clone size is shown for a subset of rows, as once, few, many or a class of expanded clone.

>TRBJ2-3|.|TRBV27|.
TGTGCCAGCAGTTTACCGCTAGACGATACGCAGTATTTT
CASSLPLDDTQYF
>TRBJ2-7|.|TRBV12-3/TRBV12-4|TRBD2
TGTGCCAGCAGTTTGGATCTAGCGGGGATCTCCTACGAGCAGTACTTC
CASSLDLAGISYEQYF
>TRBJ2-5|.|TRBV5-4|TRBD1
TGTGCCAGCAGCTTGGAGAGGGGGCTGGAGACCCAGTACTTC
CASSLERGLETQYF
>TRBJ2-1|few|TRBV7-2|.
TGTGCCAGCAGCCAGGAGGGAGTCTCCTACAATGAGCAGTTCTTC
CASSQEGVSYNEQFF
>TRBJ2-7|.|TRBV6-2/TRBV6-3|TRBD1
TGTGCCAGCAGTTACCGGCAGGGGGACATCCACGAGCAGTACTTC
CASSYRQGDIHEQYF
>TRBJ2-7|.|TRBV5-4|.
TGTGCCAGCAGCTTGAAGCTAGCACCTACCGACGAGCAGTACTTC
CASSLKLAPTDEQYF
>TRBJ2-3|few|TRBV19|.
TGTGCCAGTAGTATCAGGGTTGGAGATACGCAGTATTTT
CASSIRVGDTQYF
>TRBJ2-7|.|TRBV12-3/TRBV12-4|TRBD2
TGTGCCAGCAGCCCCGGAAGCGGGGAGCGGGACTTC
CASSPGSGERDF
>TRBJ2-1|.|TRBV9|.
TGTGCCAGCAACCCTTTGGGCGGGGAGCAGTTCTTC
CASNPLGGEQFF
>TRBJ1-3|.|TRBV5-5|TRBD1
TGTGCCAGCAGCCCACGGACAGGTTCTTTCTTTGGAAACACCATATATTTT
CASSPRTGSFFGNTIYF
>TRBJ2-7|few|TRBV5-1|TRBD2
TGCGCCAGCAGCTTGGTCCCGGGACTAGCGGGAGAGGGGTACGAGCAGTACTTC
CASSLVPGLAGEGYEQYF
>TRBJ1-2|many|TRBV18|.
TGTGCCAGCTCACCAACCGTCCAGGAGAACTATGGCTACACCTTC
CASSPTVQENYGYTF
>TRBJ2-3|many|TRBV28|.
TGTGCCAGCAGTTTACGGGGGCGGGGCACAGATACGCAGTATTTT
CASSLRGRGTDTQYF
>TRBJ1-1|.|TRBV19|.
TGTGCCAGTAGTAGGCGAGGGGTGAACACTGAAGCTTTCTTT
CASSRRGVNTEAFF
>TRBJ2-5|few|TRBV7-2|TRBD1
TGTGCCAGTACTGACAGGGGAGGTCAAGAGACCCAGTACTTC
CASTDRGGQETQYF
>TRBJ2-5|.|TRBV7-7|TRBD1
TGTGCTAGCAGCTTAGCAAGGACAGGGGGACAAGAGACCCAGTACTTC
CASSLARTGGQETQYF
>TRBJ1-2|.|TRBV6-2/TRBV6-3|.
TGTGCCAGCAGCCCGAATCTGGGTGGGACCGTCTATGGCTACACCTTC
CASSPNLGGTVYGYTF
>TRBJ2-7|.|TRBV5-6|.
TGTGCCAGCAGATCCCCTGGGGGCCGGGCTCCCTACGAGCAGTACTTC
CASRSPGGRAPYEQYF
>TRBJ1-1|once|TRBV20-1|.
TGCAGTGCGGTGGGCACTGAAGCTTTCTTT
CSAVGTEAFF
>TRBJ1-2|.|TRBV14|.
TGTGCCAGCAGCCCACAGGGAGGCAGTGCCACCTATGGCTACACCTTC
CASSPQGGSATYGYTF
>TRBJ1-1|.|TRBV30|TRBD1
TGTGCCTGCCGGACAGGGGGGAACACTGAAGCTTTCTTT
CACRTGGNTEAFF
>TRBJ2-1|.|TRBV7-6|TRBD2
TGTGCCAGCAGCGATAGTCCCGAGAGGGAGGGTAATGAGCAGTTCTTC
CASSDSPEREGNEQFF
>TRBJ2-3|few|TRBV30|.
TGTGCCTGGAGTGAAGTTGCAGATACGCAGTATTTT
CAWSEVADTQYF
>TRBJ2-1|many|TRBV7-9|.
TGTGCCAGCAGCCCCCGGACAGAATCCTACAATGAGCAGTTCTTC
CASSPRTESYNEQFF
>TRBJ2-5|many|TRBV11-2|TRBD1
TGTGCCAGCAGCACATCGACAGGGCTGGGGGAGACCCAGTACTTC
CASSTSTGLGETQYF
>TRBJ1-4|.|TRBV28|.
TGTGCCAGCAGTGGTTCTATGGGGGTAGGAGATGAAAAACTGTTTTTT
CASSGSMGVGDEKLFF
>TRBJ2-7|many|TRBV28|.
TGTGCCAGCAGTTTGCGTGGGAGGAGGGCCTACGAGCAGTACTTC
CASSLRGRRAYEQYF
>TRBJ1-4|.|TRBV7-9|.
TGTGCCAGCAGCTTTGAGAATAATGAAAAACTGTTTTTT
CASSFENNEKLFF
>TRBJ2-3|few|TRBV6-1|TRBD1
TGTGCCAGCAACAAACAGGGGGCTGGCACAGATACGCAGTATTTT
CASNKQGAGTDTQYF
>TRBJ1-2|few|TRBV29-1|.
TGCAGCGCATTGGAACAGGGTCGATATGGCTACACCTTC
CSALEQGRYGYTF
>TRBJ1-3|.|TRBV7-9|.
TGTGCCAGCAGCGGACCAGGGGCTGGAAACACCATGTATTTT
CASSGPGAGNTMYF
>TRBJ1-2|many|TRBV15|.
TGTGCCACCAGCACAGATAACTATGGCTACACCTTC
CATSTDNYGYTF
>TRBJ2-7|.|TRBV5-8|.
TGTGCCAGCAGCTTTAACCCGGGAGCCTCCTACAATGAGCAGTACTTC
CASSFNPGASYNEQYF
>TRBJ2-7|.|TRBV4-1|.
TGCGCCAGCAGCCAAAGGGAGGTGGGGGCCTACGAGCAGTACTTC
CASSQREVGAYEQYF
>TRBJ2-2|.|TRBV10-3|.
TGTGCCATCAGTGGGGACATAGCGAACACCGGGGAGCTGTTTTTT
CAISGDIANTGELFF
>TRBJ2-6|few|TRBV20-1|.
TGCAGTGCTAGATATCCGGCTGGGGCCAACGTCCTGACTTTC
CSARYPAGANVLTF
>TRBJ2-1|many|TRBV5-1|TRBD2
TGCGCCAGCAGCCCGCGACTAGCGGGAGGCCCTAATGAGCAGTTCTTC
CASSPRLAGGPNEQFF
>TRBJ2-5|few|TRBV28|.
TGTGCCAGCAGTCACCCGACAGACAGCCAAGAGACCCAGTACTTC
CASSHPTDSQETQYF
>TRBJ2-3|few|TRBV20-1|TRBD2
TGCAGTGCTCCGACTAGCGGGAGCTCGACAGATACGCAGTATTTT
CSAPTSGSSTDTQYF
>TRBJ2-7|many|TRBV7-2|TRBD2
TGTGCCAGCAGCCCCCGGCTAGCGGGCCGGGAGCAGTACTTC
CASSPRLAGREQYF
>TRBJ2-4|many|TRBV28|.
TGTGCCAGCAGTCCCGGGAAAAACATTCAGTACTTC
CASSPGKNIQYF
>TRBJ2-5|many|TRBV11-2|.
TGTGCCAGCAGCTTATATGAAGAGACCCAGTACTTC
CASSLYEETQYF
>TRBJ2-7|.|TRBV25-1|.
TGTGCCAGCAGTGAATTATACAGGGAGGTGGAAGAGCAGTACTTC
CASSELYREVEEQYF
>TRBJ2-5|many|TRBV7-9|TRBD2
TGTGCCAGCAGCCACGGGACTAGCGGCCAAGAGACCCAGTACTTC
CASSHGTSGQETQYF
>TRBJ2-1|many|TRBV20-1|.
TGCAGTGCACCGAGACTGAGCTCCTACAATGAGCAGTTCTTC
CSAPRLSSYNEQFF
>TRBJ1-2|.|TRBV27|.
TGTGCCAGCAGTTTATACGGAGCCTATGGCTACACCTTC
CASSLYGAYGYTF